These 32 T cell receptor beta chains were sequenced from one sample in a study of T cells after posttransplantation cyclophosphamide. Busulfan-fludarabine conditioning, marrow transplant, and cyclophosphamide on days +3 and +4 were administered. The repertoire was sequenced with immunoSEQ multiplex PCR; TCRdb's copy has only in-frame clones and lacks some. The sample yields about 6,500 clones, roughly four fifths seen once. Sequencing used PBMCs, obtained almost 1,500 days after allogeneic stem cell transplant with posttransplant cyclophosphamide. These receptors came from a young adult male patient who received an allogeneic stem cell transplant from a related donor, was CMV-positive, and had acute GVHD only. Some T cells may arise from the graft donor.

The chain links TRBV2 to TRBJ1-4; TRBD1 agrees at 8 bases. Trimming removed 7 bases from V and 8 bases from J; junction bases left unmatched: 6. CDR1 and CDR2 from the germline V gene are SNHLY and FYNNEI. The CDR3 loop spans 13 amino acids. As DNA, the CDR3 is TGTGCCAGCAAAGGGACAGGACAAGAAAAACTGTTTTTT. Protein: CASKGTGQEKLFF.

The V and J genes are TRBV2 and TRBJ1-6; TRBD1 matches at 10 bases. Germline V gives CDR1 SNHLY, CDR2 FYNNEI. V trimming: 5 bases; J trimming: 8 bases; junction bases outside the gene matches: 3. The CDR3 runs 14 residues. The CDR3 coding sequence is TGTGCCAGCAGTAAGGACAGGGGGTATTCACCCCTCCACTTT. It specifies CASSKDRGYSPLHF.

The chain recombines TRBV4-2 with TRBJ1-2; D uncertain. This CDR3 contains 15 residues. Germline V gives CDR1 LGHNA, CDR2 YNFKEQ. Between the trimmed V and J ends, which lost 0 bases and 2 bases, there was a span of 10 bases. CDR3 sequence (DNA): TGTGCCAGCAGCCAAGATCTTCCGGGGAACTATGGCTACACCTTC. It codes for CASSQDLPGNYGYTF.

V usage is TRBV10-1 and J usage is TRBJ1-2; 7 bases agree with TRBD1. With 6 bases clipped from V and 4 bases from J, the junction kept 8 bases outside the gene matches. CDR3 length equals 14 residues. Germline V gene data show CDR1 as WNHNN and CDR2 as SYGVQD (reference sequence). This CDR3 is CASSADRSIYGYTF. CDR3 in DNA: TGCGCCAGCAGCGCGGACAGGTCCATCTATGGCTACACCTTC.

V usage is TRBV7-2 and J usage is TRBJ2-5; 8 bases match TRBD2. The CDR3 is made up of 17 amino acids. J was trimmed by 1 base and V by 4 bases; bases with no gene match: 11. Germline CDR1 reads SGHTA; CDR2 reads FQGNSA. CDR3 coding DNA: TGTGCCAGCAGCTCGAACAATTGGCGGGGGGCCCAAGAGACCCAGTACTTC. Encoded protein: CASSSNNWRGAQETQYF.

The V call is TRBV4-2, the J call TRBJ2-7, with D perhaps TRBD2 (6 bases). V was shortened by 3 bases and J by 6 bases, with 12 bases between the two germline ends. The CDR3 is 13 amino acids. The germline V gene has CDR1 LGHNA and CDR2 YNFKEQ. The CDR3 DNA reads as TGTGCCAGCAGCCATCGTGTGGAGGGCGAGCAGTACTTC. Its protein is CASSHRVEGEQYF.

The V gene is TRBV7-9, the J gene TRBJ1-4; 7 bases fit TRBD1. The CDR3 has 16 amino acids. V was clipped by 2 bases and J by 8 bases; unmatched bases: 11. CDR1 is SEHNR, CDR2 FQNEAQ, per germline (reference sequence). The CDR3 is CASSLTTGEWEEKLFF. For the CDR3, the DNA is TGTGCCAGCAGCTTAACCACAGGGGAGTGGGAGGAAAAACTGTTTTTT.

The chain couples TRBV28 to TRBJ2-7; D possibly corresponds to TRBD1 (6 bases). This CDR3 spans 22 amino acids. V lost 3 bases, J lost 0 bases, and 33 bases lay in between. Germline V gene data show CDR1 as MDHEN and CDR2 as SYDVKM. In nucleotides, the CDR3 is TGTGCCAGCAGTTTTCGGAGTCCCAGCGAATTCCACCGGGACATCCCCTCCTACGAGCAGTACTTC. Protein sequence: CASSFRSPSEFHRDIPSYEQYF.

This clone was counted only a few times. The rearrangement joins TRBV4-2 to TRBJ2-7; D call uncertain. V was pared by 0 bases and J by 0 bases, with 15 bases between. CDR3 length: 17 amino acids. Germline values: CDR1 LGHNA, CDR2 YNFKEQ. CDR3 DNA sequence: TGTGCCAGCAGCCAAGATCTGGGCGTAAGGTACTCCTACGAGCAGTACTTC. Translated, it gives CASSQDLGVRYSYEQYF.

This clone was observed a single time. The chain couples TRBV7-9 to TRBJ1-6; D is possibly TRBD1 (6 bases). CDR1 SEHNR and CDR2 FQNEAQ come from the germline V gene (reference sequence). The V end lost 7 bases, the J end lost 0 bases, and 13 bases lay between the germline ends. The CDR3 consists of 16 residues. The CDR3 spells CASTQDSSSYNSPLHF. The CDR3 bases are TGTGCCAGCACACAGGACAGTAGCTCCTATAATTCACCCCTCCACTTT.

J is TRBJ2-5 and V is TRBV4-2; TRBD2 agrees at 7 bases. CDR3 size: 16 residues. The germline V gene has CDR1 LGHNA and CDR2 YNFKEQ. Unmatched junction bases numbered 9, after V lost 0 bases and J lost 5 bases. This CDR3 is CASSQDPATSVETQYF. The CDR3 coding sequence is TGTGCCAGCAGCCAAGACCCAGCTACTAGCGTGGAGACCCAGTACTTC.

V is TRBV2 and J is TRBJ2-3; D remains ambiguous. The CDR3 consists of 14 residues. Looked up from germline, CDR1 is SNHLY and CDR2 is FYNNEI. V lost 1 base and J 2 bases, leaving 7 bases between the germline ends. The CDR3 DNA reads TGTGCCAGCAGTGAAGGTGACTCCACAGATACGCAGTATTTT. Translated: CASSEGDSTDTQYF.

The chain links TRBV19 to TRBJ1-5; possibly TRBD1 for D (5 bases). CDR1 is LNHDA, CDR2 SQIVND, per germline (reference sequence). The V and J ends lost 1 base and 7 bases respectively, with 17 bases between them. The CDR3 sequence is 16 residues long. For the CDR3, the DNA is TGTGCCAGTAGTATAGTGGGGGGTCGGTTTGGCCAGCCCCAGCATTTT. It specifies CASSIVGGRFGQPQHF.

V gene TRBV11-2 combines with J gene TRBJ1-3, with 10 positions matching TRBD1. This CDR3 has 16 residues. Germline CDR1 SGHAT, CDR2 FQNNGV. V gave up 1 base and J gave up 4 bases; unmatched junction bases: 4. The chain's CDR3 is CASSLGTGGSGNTIYF. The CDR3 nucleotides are TGTGCCAGCAGCTTAGGGACAGGGGGTTCAGGAAACACCATATATTTT.

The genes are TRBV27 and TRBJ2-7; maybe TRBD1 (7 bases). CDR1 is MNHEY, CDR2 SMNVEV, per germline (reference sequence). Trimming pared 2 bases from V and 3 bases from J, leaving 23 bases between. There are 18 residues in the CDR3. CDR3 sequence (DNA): TGTGCCAGCAGTTTAGACGGCAGGGGGGCAGGTCCAGGCTACGAGCAGTACTTC. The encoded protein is CASSLDGRGAGPGYEQYF.

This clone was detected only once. The CDR3 DNA reads TGCGCCAGCAGCTTGGGACACGCGGGGGCCGAGCAGTACTTC. As protein: CASSLGHAGAEQYF. The V call is TRBV5-1, the J call TRBJ2-7; D is possibly TRBD2 (7 bases). The CDR3 totals 14 residues. Germline V CDR1 and CDR2: SGHRS, YFSETQ. V lost 0 bases to trimming and J lost 6 bases, with 13 bases between them.

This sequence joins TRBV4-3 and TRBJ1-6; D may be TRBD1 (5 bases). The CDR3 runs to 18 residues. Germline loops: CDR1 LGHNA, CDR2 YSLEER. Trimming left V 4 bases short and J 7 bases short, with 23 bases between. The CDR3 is CASSLSYPVWTQNSPLHF. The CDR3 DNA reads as TGCGCCAGCAGCCTCTCATACCCGGTATGGACACAAAATTCACCCCTCCACTTT.

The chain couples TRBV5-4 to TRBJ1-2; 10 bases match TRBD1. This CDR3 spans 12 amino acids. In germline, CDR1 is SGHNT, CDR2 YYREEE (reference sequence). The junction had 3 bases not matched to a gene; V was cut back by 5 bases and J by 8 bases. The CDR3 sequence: CASSRDRGGYTF. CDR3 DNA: TGTGCCAGCAGTCGGGACAGGGGCGGCTACACCTTC.

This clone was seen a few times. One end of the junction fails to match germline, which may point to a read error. Here the CDR3 reads CASSFSTDTQYF. The CDR3 DNA sequence: TGTGCCAGCAGCTTTAGCACCGATACGCAGTATTTT. The chain links TRBV11-2 to TRBJ2-3; D gene unclear. This CDR3 has 12 residues. Germline CDR1 is SGHAT and CDR2 is FQNNGV.

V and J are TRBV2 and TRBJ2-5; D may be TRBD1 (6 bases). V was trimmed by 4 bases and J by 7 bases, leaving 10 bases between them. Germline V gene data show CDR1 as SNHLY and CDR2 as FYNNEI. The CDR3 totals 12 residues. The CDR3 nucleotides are TGTGCCAGCAGTGGGACAGTGGGGACCCAGTACTTC. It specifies CASSGTVGTQYF. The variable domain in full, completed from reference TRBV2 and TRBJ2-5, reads EPEVTQTPSHQVTQMGQEVILRCVPISNHLYFYWYRQILGQKVEFLVSFYNNEISEKSEIFDDQFSVERPDGSNFTLKIRSTKLEDSAMYFCASSGTVGTQYFGPGTRLLVL.

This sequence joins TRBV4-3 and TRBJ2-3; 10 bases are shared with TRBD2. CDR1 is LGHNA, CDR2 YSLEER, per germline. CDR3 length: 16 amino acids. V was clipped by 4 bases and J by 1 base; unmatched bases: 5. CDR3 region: CASSPRGTSGTDTQYF. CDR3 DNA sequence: TGCGCCAGCAGCCCCAGAGGGACTAGCGGCACAGATACGCAGTATTTT.

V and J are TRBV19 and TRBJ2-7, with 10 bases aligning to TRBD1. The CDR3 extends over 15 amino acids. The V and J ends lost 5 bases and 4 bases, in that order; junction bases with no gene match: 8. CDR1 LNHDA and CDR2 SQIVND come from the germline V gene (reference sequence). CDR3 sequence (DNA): TGTGCCAGTAGTCTTCGACAGGGGGCGGGATACGAGCAGTACTTC. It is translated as CASSLRQGAGYEQYF. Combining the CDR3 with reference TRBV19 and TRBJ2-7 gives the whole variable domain DGGITQSPKYLFRKEGQNVTLSCEQNLNHDAMYWYRQDPGQGLRLIYYSQIVNDFQKGDIAEGYSVSREKKESFPLTVTSAQKNPTAFYLCASSLRQGAGYEQYFGPGTRLTVT.

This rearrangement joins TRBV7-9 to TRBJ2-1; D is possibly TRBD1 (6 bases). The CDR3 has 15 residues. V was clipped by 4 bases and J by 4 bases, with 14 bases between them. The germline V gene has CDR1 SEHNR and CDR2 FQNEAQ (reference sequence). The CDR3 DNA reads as TGTGCCAGCAGCTACACGGGACACAATTACAATGAGCAGTTCTTC. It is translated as CASSYTGHNYNEQFF.

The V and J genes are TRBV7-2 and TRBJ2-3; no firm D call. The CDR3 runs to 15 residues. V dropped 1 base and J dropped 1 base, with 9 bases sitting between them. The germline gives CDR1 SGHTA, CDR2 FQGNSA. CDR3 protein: CASSLGLRGTDTQYF. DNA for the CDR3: TGTGCCAGCAGCTTAGGGCTTCGGGGCACAGATACGCAGTATTTT.

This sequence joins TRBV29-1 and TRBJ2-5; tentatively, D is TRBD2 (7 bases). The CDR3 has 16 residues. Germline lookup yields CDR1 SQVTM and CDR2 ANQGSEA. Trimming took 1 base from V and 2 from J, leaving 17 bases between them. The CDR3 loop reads CSVEGARGAVQETQYF. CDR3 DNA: TGCAGCGTTGAAGGAGCACGGGGGGCGGTACAAGAGACCCAGTACTTC.

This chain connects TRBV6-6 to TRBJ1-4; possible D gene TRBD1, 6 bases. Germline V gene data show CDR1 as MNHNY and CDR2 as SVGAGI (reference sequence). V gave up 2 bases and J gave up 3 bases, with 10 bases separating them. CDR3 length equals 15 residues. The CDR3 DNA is TGTGCCAGCAGTTACCCAGGGGAATCTAATGAAAAACTGTTTTTT. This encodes CASSYPGESNEKLFF.

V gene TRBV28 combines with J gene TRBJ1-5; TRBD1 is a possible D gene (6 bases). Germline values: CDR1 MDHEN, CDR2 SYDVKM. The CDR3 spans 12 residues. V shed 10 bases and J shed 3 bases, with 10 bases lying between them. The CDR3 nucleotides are TGTGCCACCCGACAGGTCAATCAGCCCCAGCATTTT. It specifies CATRQVNQPQHF. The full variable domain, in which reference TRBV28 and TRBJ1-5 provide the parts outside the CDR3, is DVKVTQSSRYLVKRTGEKVFLECVQDMDHENMFWYRQDPGLGLRLIYFSYDVKMKEKGDIPEGYSVSREKKERFSLILESASTNQTSMYLCATRQVNQPQHFGDGTRLSIL.

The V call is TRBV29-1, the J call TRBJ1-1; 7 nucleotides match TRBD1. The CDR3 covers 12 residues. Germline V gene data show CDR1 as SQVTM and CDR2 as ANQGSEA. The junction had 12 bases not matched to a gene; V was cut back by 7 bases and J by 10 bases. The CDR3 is CSETRQGVGAFF. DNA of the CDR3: TGCAGCGAAACCCGACAGGGCGTCGGAGCTTTCTTT.

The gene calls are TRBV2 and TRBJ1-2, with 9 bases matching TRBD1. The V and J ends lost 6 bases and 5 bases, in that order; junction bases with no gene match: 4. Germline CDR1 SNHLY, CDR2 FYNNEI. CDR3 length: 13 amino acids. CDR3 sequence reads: CASRPGTGYGYTF. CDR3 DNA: TGTGCCAGCAGGCCCGGGACAGGGTATGGCTACACCTTC.

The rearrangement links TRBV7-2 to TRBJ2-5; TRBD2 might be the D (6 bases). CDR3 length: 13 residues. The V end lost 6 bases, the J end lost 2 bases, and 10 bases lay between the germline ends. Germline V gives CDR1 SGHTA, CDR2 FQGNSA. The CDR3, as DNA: TGTGCCAGCAGGCGACTAGGACAAGAGACCCAGTACTTC. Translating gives CASRRLGQETQYF.

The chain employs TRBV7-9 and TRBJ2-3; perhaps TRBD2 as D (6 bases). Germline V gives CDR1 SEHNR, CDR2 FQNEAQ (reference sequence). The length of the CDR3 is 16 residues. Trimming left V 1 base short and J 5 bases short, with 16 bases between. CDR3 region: CASSLVGGLAGDTQYF. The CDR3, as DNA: TGTGCCAGCAGCTTAGTCGGGGGATTAGCAGGAGATACGCAGTATTTT.

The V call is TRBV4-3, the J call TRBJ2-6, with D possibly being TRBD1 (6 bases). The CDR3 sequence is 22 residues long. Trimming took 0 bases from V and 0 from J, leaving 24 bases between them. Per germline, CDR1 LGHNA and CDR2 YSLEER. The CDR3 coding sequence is TGCGCCAGCAGCCAAGATCTTCTCTTCACGGACAGCCTTTTCTCTGGGGCCAACGTCCTGACTTTC. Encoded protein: CASSQDLLFTDSLFSGANVLTF.